The 17 T cell receptor beta chains below all came from one sample that was sequenced in a study of lymphopenia after photon versus proton radiotherapy. The repertoire was sequenced with immunoSEQ multiplex PCR; TCRdb's copy has only in-frame clones and lacks some. The sample has about 15,000 clones, 80% to 90% seen once. The sample was peripheral blood, taken from a patient treated with proton-based radiotherapy. The receptors here all came from a man in his 70s with pancreatic cancer.

The gene calls are TRBV4-1 and TRBJ2-6; D gene unclear. In germline, CDR1 is MGHRA, CDR2 YSYEKL. The CDR3 covers 16 residues. The ends were cut back, 0 bases at V and 0 bases at J, with 6 bases in the middle. CDR3 sequence (DNA): TGCGCCAGCAGCCAAGATGTAGGCTCTGGGGCCAACGTCCTGACTTTC. Translation gives CASSQDVGSGANVLTF.

The chain couples TRBV14 to TRBJ1-6; TRBD1 matches at 7 bases. From germline, CDR1 is SGHDN and CDR2 FVKESK. With 5 bases clipped from V and 5 bases from J, the junction kept 6 bases outside the gene matches. There are 15 residues in the CDR3. The CDR3 bases are TGTGCCAGCAGCTATCGGGGACAGAATAATTCACCCCTCCACTTT. Translation gives CASSYRGQNNSPLHF. The whole variable domain, filled in from reference TRBV14 and TRBJ1-6, reads EAGVTQFPSHSVIEKGQTVTLRCDPISGHDNLYWYRRVMGKEIKFLLHFVKESKQDESGMPNNRFLAERTGGTYSTLKVQPAELEDSGVYFCASSYRGQNNSPLHFGNGTRLTVT.

This chain connects TRBV18 to TRBJ2-7, with D possibly called TRBD1 or TRBD2 (5 bases each). The V and J ends lost 2 bases and 4 bases respectively, with 9 bases between them. In germline, CDR1 is KGHSH, CDR2 LQKENI. CDR3 length equals 13 residues. The CDR3 DNA reads TGTGCCAGCTCACCAGGGGACGAGTACGAGCAGTACTTC. The encoded protein is CASSPGDEYEQYF.

The J gene is TRBJ2-1, the V gene TRBV7-3; 8 positions agree with TRBD1. The length of the CDR3 is 17 residues. The germline V gene has CDR1 SGHTA and CDR2 FQGTGA. The V segment lost 5 bases and the J segment 5 bases; nucleotides outside the gene matches: 14. CDR3 loop: CASSPGQGAPSDNEQFF. CDR3 nucleotide sequence: TGTGCCAGCAGCCCCGGCCAGGGGGCCCCCTCGGACAATGAGCAGTTCTTC. The full variable domain, its missing parts supplied by reference TRBV7-3 and TRBJ2-1, is GAGVSQTPSNKVTEKGKYVELRCDPISGHTALYWYRQSLGQGPEFLIYFQGTGAADDSGLPNDRFFAVRPEGSVSTLKIQRTERGDSAVYLCASSPGQGAPSDNEQFFGPGTRLTVL.

A single count supports this clone. This rearrangement joins TRBV9 to TRBJ2-3; TRBD2 is a possible D gene (5 bases). The V gene's germline CDR1 is SGDLS and CDR2 YYNGEE. V lost 2 bases, J lost 4 bases, and 14 bases lay in between. The CDR3 consists of 15 residues. The CDR3 nucleotides read TGTGCCAGCAGCGTGGGGTCCGGGGTTGCAGATACGCAGTATTTT. This encodes CASSVGSGVADTQYF.

The chain uses TRBV18 and TRBJ2-1; D perhaps matches TRBD2 (5 bases). Germline V gene lookup returns CDR1 KGHSH and CDR2 LQKENI. V was clipped by 1 base and J by 5 bases, with 12 bases between them. The CDR3 has 15 residues. In DNA form, the CDR3 reads TGTGCCAGCTCACCACGGGTGGGAGAAAACAATGAGCAGTTCTTC. Protein: CASSPRVGENNEQFF. Full variable domain (remainder filled in from reference TRBV18 and TRBJ2-1): NAGVMQNPRHLVRRRGQEARLRCSPMKGHSHVYWYRQLPEEGLKFMVYLQKENIIDESGMPKERFSAEFPKEGPSILRIQQVVRGDSAAYFCASSPRVGENNEQFFGPGTRLTVL.

The chain uses TRBV7-9 and TRBJ1-2, with 12 bases matching TRBD1. Germline lookup yields CDR1 SEHNR and CDR2 FQNEAQ (reference sequence). The CDR3 runs to 15 residues. V shed 7 bases and J 7 bases; nucleotides not matched to a gene: 10. CDR3 in DNA: TGTGCCAGCACTACCTCGGGACAGGGGGCAAGTGGCTACACCTTC. Translating it yields CASTTSGQGASGYTF.

The V gene is TRBV10-3, the J gene TRBJ1-5; maybe TRBD1 (5 bases). The CDR3 totals 14 residues. V dropped 5 bases and J dropped 4 bases, with 12 bases sitting between them. CDR1 ENHRY and CDR2 SYGVKD come from the germline V gene. The CDR3 DNA sequence: TGTGCCATCAGTCCGGAACAGGCTAATCAGCCCCAGCATTTT. Amino acids: CAISPEQANQPQHF.

The V gene is TRBV11-2, the J gene TRBJ2-7; a possible D gene is TRBD2 (6 bases). V lost 5 bases and J lost 4, with 15 bases in between. The CDR3 has 14 residues. From germline, CDR1 is SGHAT and CDR2 FQNNGV. CDR3 residues: CASSRRDLSYEQYF. The CDR3 nucleotides are TGTGCCAGCAGCCGCCGGGACTTAAGTTACGAGCAGTACTTC.

J is TRBJ1-1 and V is TRBV9, with D perhaps TRBD1 (6 bases). Germline CDR1 and CDR2: SGDLS and YYNGEE. The CDR3 is made up of 16 amino acids. V shed 3 bases and J shed 4 bases, with 19 bases lying between them. The CDR3 DNA follows: TGTGCCAGCAGCGCCCCGTCTGGGGGCCCGAGCACTGAAGCTTTCTTT. It yields the protein CASSAPSGGPSTEAFF.

The rearrangement uses TRBV5-4 and TRBJ1-1; D is unresolved. The CDR3 is 14 residues long. In germline, CDR1 is SGHNT, CDR2 YYREEE (reference sequence). Deletions cut 0 bases from V and 8 bases from J, with 14 bases between. For the CDR3, the DNA is TGTGCCAGCAGCTTGGCCTCGCAGGTGGCGGAAGCTTTCTTT. Translated, it gives CASSLASQVAEAFF.

V is TRBV18 and J is TRBJ2-2; D is unresolved. The CDR3 loop spans 14 amino acids. Trimming cost V 3 bases and J 5 bases, with 10 bases left between them. Germline lookup yields CDR1 KGHSH and CDR2 LQKENI. Written as DNA, the CDR3 is TGTGCCAGCTCACCCCCTGCTCGAACCGGGGAGCTGTTTTTT. It translates to CASSPPARTGELFF.

The chain joins TRBV7-9 to TRBJ2-2; D may be TRBD1 (5 bases). This CDR3 has 16 amino acids. Germline CDR1 SEHNR, CDR2 FQNEAQ (reference sequence). With 3 bases removed from V and 3 bases from J, the gap between germline ends came to 14 bases. CDR3 nucleotides: TGTGCCAGCAGCTTCGGTTCAGGGTTTTACACCGGGGAGCTGTTTTTT. It yields the protein CASSFGSGFYTGELFF.

This clone was seen more than once but under ten times. The chain uses TRBV9 and TRBJ2-7; D is uncertain. The germline V gene has CDR1 SGDLS and CDR2 YYNGEE. The CDR3 runs 14 residues. The V end was cut by 0 bases, the J end by 0 bases, with 7 bases between. The CDR3 DNA is TGTGCCAGCAGCGTAGGTGTAGGCTCCTACGAGCAGTACTTC. Encoded protein: CASSVGVGSYEQYF.

The gene calls are TRBV6-1 and TRBJ1-2; D gene uncertain. The V gene's germline CDR1 is MNHNS and CDR2 SASEGT. This CDR3 has 14 amino acids. V lost 8 bases to trimming and J lost 3 bases, with 16 bases between them. The CDR3 reads CASEAWGVDYGYTF. CDR3 bases: TGTGCCAGCGAGGCGTGGGGAGTCGACTATGGCTACACCTTC.

V gene TRBV10-3 combines with J gene TRBJ2-3, with a possible D match to TRBD2 (5 bases). Germline CDR1 is ENHRY and CDR2 is SYGVKD. The CDR3 contains 13 residues. V lost 2 bases to trimming and J lost 3 bases, with 6 bases between them. The CDR3 nucleotides are TGTGCCATCAGTGAGGGACTTACAGATACGCAGTATTTT. Protein sequence: CAISEGLTDTQYF.

The chain has TRBV5-4 and TRBJ2-5; 7 nucleotides line up with TRBD1. Germline CDR1 is SGHNT and CDR2 is YYREEE (reference sequence). V was pared by 5 bases and J by 0 bases, with 1 base of the junction left unmatched. This CDR3 has 13 amino acids. The CDR3 reads CASSDRDQETQYF. The CDR3 DNA is TGTGCCAGCAGTGACAGGGACCAAGAGACCCAGTACTTC.